Listed here are 20 T cell receptor beta chains from one sample, sequenced in a study of T cell changes during pregnancy in multiple sclerosis. Sequenced by immunoSEQ multiplex PCR; TCRdb stores in-frame clones only, minus some. The sample consists of under 30,000 clones, about 88% of them appearing once. Material: CD8+ T cells from peripheral blood mononuclear cells, obtained in the second trimester of pregnancy. The receptors originated from a female donor with multiple sclerosis, enrolled in a pregnancy study.

The V gene is TRBV28, the J gene TRBJ2-7; D unresolved. Trimming cost V 10 bases and J 3 bases, with 19 bases left between them. Germline lookup yields CDR1 MDHEN and CDR2 SYDVKM. The CDR3 extends over 14 amino acids. CDR3 protein: CATYPVNRVYEQYF. The CDR3 DNA is TGTGCCACTTATCCGGTTAACCGAGTCTACGAGCAGTACTTC.

The chain links TRBV7-8 to TRBJ2-1; 9 nucleotides agree with TRBD2. Trimming cost V 8 bases and J 6 bases; bases outside gene matches: 5. The CDR3 loop spans 13 amino acids. Germline CDR1 reads SGHVS; CDR2 reads FQNEAQ. The CDR3 here is CASSLAGFNEQFF. The DNA of the CDR3 is TGTGCCAGCTCCCTAGCGGGATTCAATGAGCAGTTCTTC.

The V call is TRBV6-4, the J call TRBJ2-7; D is unclear. The CDR3 runs to 15 residues. Germline V gene sequence: CDR1 MRHNA, CDR2 SNTAGT. The ends were cut back, 4 bases at V and 5 bases at J, with 18 bases in the middle. The CDR3 spells CASSATRDSSHEQYF. The DNA for the CDR3 is TGTGCCAGCAGTGCCACCCGCGACTCGTCTCACGAGCAGTACTTC.

This chain uses TRBV21-1 with TRBJ2-5; the DNA was not used to check the table's D call, TRBD2. TRBV21-1 counts as a pseudogene. The CDR3 length is 17 residues. CDR3 nucleotide sequence: TGTGCCAGCAGCAGACAGATGCTAGCGGGGGCCTTGAGGACCCAGTACTTC. It is translated as CASSRQMLAGALRTQYF.

The chain is built from TRBV5-4 and TRBJ1-2; D is unclear. This CDR3 comprises 15 residues. Between the trimmed V and J ends, which lost 2 bases and 6 bases, there was a span of 17 bases. Germline CDR1 SGHNT, CDR2 YYREEE (reference sequence). The CDR3 here is CASSLRDTEPHGYTF. CDR3 nucleotide sequence: TGTGCCAGCAGCTTACGAGACACTGAGCCTCATGGCTACACCTTC.

CDR3 DNA sequence: TGTGCCAGCAGCCCCAGCGACACTGAAGCTTTCTTT. It translates to CASSPSDTEAFF. The chain links TRBV7-9 to TRBJ1-1; D is unresolved. Germline assignment: CDR1 SEHNR and CDR2 FQNEAQ (reference sequence). V lost 5 bases and J 3 bases, leaving 7 bases between the germline ends. CDR3 length equals 12 residues.

This chain uses TRBV7-9 with TRBJ2-7; 10 bases match TRBD1. CDR3 length: 15 residues. Germline values: CDR1 SEHNR, CDR2 FQNEAQ (reference sequence). The trim removed 4 bases at V and 5 bases at J, leaving 8 bases unmatched. CDR3 region: CASSSPGQGGNEQYF. The CDR3 coding sequence is TGTGCCAGCAGCTCACCAGGACAGGGGGGCAACGAGCAGTACTTC. Together with reference TRBV7-9 and TRBJ2-7, the CDR3 gives the full variable domain: DTGVSQNPRHKITKRGQNVTFRCDPISEHNRLYWYRQTLGQGPEFLTYFQNEAQLEKSRLLSDRFSAERPKGSFSTLEIQRTEQGDSAMYLCASSSPGQGGNEQYFGPGTRLTVT.

This chain links TRBV6-1 with TRBJ1-3, with D unclear. The CDR3 is 13 amino acids. Germline assignment: CDR1 MNHNS and CDR2 SASEGT. V lost 5 bases to trimming and J lost 4 bases, with 9 bases between them. The CDR3 DNA sequence: TGTGCCAGCAGTCCAACTACAGGAAACACCATATATTTT. As protein: CASSPTTGNTIYF.

The chain has TRBV28 and TRBJ2-7, with a possible D match to TRBD2 (6 bases). Trimming shortened V by 9 bases and J by 6 bases, and 18 bases separated the two germline ends. Germline assignment: CDR1 MDHEN and CDR2 SYDVKM. The CDR3 covers 13 residues. As DNA, the CDR3 is TGTGCCAGTACTGGGTTTCCACTAGCCGAGCAGTACTTC. Translation gives CASTGFPLAEQYF.

About this clone itself: The junction differs from germline at one of its ends, possibly a read error. This sequence joins TRBV4-3 and TRBJ2-7, with 7 bases fitting TRBD1. CDR1 is LGHNA and CDR2 is YSLEER in the germline V gene. This CDR3 is built from 13 residues. This CDR3 is CASSQVLLDRTIF. In DNA, the CDR3 is TGCGCCAGCAGCCAAGTTCTTTTGGACAGGACCATCTTC.

Written as DNA, the CDR3 is TGTGCCAGTAGGTTGGACAGGGACTCCTACGAGCAGTACTTC. Translating gives CASRLDRDSYEQYF. The J gene is TRBJ2-7, the V gene TRBV19; TRBD1 aligns across 8 bases. CDR3 length equals 14 residues. CDR1 is LNHDA, CDR2 SQIVND, per germline (reference sequence). V was pared by 6 bases and J by 0 bases, with 4 bases of the junction left unmatched.

The rearrangement uses TRBV15 and TRBJ1-5; possible D gene TRBD1, 5 bases. This CDR3 spans 12 amino acids. Per the germline V gene, CDR1 is LNHNV and CDR2 is YYDKDF (reference sequence). The germline V and J ends were trimmed by 6 bases and 12 bases, with 15 bases remaining between them. The CDR3 sequence is CATSPQRGVQHF. In DNA form, the CDR3 reads TGTGCCACCAGTCCCCAGCGGGGGGTCCAGCATTTT. Full variable domain (missing parts from reference TRBV15 and TRBJ1-5): DAMVIQNPRYQVTQFGKPVTLSCSQTLNHNVMYWYQQKSSQAPKLLFHYYDKDFNNEADTPDNFQSRRPNTSFCFLDIRSPGLGDTAMYLCATSPQRGVQHFGDGTRLSIL.

The rearrangement uses TRBV9 and TRBJ1-1; 7 nucleotides align to TRBD1. The CDR3 covers 16 residues. Germline CDR1 and CDR2: SGDLS and YYNGEE. With V trimmed by 6 bases and J by 1 base, 12 bases remained unmatched. In nucleotides, the CDR3 is TGTGCCAGCACCCCACCCGCCGGGACAGCGAACACTGAAGCTTTCTTT. Translation gives CASTPPAGTANTEAFF.

The chain joins TRBV29-1 to TRBJ2-1, with TRBD2 identical over 8 bases. Germline values: CDR1 SQVTM, CDR2 ANQGSEA. The trim removed 8 bases at V and 2 bases at J, leaving 2 bases unmatched. CDR3 length: 12 amino acids. The CDR3 DNA follows: TGCAGCACTAGCGGTGCCTACAATGAGCAGTTCTTC. This encodes CSTSGAYNEQFF.

The rearrangement uses TRBV4-1 and TRBJ1-4; D call uncertain. Trimming took off 5 bases at V and 5 bases at J, with 9 bases between the two ends. The V gene's germline CDR1 is MGHRA and CDR2 YSYEKL. This CDR3 region has 13 residues. The CDR3: CASSSVENEKLFF. The CDR3 bases are TGCGCCAGCAGCTCAGTGGAGAATGAAAAACTGTTTTTT.

This rearrangement joins TRBV5-6 to TRBJ2-3, with a tentative D call TRBD1 (7 bases). Germline V gene sequence: CDR1 SGHDT, CDR2 YYEEEE. V lost 0 bases and J lost 0, with 11 bases in between. The CDR3 is 16 residues long. CDR3 in DNA: TGTGCCAGCAGCTTGGAGGAGGGGGCTAGCACAGATACGCAGTATTTT. This sequence encodes CASSLEEGASTDTQYF.

The V gene is TRBV14, the J gene TRBJ2-7; no reliable D call. V lost 0 bases and J 2 bases, leaving 8 bases between the germline ends. From germline, CDR1 is SGHDN and CDR2 FVKESK. The CDR3 extends over 14 amino acids. CDR3 coding DNA: TGTGCCAGCAGCCAAGATGCTGGGCCCTACGAGCAGTACTTC. Translated: CASSQDAGPYEQYF. Full variable domain (rest looked up from reference TRBV14 and TRBJ2-7): EAGVTQFPSHSVIEKGQTVTLRCDPISGHDNLYWYRRVMGKEIKFLLHFVKESKQDESGMPNNRFLAERTGGTYSTLKVQPAELEDSGVYFCASSQDAGPYEQYFGPGTRLTVT.

DNA of the CDR3: TGTGCCAGTACCCCGGGGAACTATGGCTACACCTTC. Amino acids: CASTPGNYGYTF. V usage is TRBV28 and J usage is TRBJ1-2; D is unclear. This CDR3 has 12 residues. Germline values: CDR1 MDHEN, CDR2 SYDVKM. V was pared by 9 bases and J by 2 bases, with 10 bases between.

Here the CDR3 reads CASSPGLAGNTDTQYF. The CDR3 nucleotides are TGTGCCAGTAGTCCAGGACTAGCGGGAAACACAGATACGCAGTATTTT. The V call is TRBV19, the J call TRBJ2-3; 12 positions agree with TRBD2. The CDR3 is 16 amino acids. Germline CDR1 reads LNHDA; CDR2 reads SQIVND (reference sequence). The trim removed 5 bases at V and 2 bases at J, leaving 5 bases unmatched.

The chain couples TRBV6-1 to TRBJ2-5; 9 bases are a match to TRBD1. Looked up from germline, CDR1 is MNHNS and CDR2 is SASEGT. V shed 0 bases, J shed 0 bases, and the junction held 5 bases outside the gene matches. This CDR3 spans 17 amino acids. CDR3 loop: CASSEATTGGYQETQYF. The CDR3 DNA sequence: TGTGCCAGCAGTGAAGCGACGACAGGGGGATACCAAGAGACCCAGTACTTC.